Sequencing of this T cell receptor (beta chain) was carried out in a study of CXCR3-negative and CXCR3-positive naive CD8 T cells. Study-wide background: The study obtained roughly 140 million TRB reads, about 1.5 +/- 0.3 million per library.

Concerning this clonotype: Its matching antigen is unknown.

The libraries of TRB cDNA were prepared using 5' RACE with UMI labels. TCRdb re-called the 5' RACE reads and shows each CDR3 protein once, DNA omitted. This sample's table has roughly 120,000 distinct CDR3 sequences. There are 14 residues in the CDR3. Germline CDR1 reads KGHSH; CDR2 reads LQKENI. Broader study findings: Naive cells positive for CXCR3 carried more hydrophobic TRB CDR3s than CXCR3-negative ones.

The chain joins TRBV18 to TRBJ2-1; there is no DNA to check the TCRdb D call of TRBD1. This receptor was obtained from a human donor in good health. Some clones in this sample may be carry-over from other donors' samples. The sample was naive CXCR3+ CD8+ T cells from blood. This sample's subset: CD45RO-CCR7+CD27+CD95- naive CD8+ T cells expressing CXCR3 (TNR3+). CDR3 sequence: CASSGTGANNEQFF.